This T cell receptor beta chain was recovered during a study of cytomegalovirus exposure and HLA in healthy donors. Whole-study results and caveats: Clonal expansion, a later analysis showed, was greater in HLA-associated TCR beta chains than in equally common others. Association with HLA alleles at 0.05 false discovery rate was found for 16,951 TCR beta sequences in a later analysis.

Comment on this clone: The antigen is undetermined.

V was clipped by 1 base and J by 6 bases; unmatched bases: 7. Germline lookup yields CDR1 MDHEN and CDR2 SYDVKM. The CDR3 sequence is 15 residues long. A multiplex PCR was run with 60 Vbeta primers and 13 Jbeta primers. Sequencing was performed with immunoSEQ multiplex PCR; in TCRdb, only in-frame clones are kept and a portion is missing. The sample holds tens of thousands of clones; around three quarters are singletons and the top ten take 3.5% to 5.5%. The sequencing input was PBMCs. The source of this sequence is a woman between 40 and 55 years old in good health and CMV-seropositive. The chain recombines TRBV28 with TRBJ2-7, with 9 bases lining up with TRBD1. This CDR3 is CASSLLDRGFAEQYF. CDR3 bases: TGTGCCAGCAGTTTATTGGACAGGGGCTTCGCCGAGCAGTACTTC.